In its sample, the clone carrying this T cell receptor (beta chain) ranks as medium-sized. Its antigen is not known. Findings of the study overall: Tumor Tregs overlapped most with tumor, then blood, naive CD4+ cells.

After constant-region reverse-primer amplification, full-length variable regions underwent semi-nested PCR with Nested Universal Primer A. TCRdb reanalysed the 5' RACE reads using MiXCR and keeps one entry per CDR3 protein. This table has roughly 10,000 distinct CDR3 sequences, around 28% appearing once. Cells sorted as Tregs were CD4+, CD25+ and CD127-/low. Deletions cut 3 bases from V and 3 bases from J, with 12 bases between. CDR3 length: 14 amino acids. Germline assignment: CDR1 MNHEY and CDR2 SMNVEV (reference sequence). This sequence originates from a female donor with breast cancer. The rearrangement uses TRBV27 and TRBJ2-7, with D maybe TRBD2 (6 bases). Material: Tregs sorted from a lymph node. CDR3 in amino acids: CASSFGRGIYEQYF. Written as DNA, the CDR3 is TGTGCCAGCAGTTTTGGGCGGGGAATCTACGAGCAGTACTTC.